Below, one T cell receptor beta chain is given with its context. Its antigen is not identified. The data derive from a study of T-cell memory formation after mild COVID-19. Study conclusions and caveats: Mainly in CM and EM were contracting CD4+ clones; CD8+ were in EMRA. Memory from before infection featured some responding clones, which suggests cross-reactive memory joined.

The TCR alpha and TCR beta cDNA libraries, bearing sample barcodes and UMIs, were generated by 5'RACE using constant-segment primers. One entry per CDR3 protein, called by TCRdb with MiXCR from the 5' RACE reads. This sample has approximately 260,000 distinct CDR3 sequences, with more than 15% found just once. The sequence derives from a young man who had mild COVID-19 (a few samples of this study predate the infection). Cell type and time point are not known. Sequencing was carried out using PBMCs or a T cell subset sorted from them (not recorded which).

The DNA for the CDR3 is TGTGCCAGCAGAGTAGCCCAGGGGAACTATGGCTACACCTTC. Translated: CASRVAQGNYGYTF. The chain uses TRBV2 and TRBJ1-2; D possibly corresponds to TRBD1 (6 bases). The V gene's germline CDR1 is SNHLY and CDR2 FYNNEI. V lost 6 bases to trimming and J lost 2 bases, with 13 bases between them. This CDR3 region has 14 residues.